The 13 T cell receptor beta chains presented below share a single source sample, sequenced in a study of blood T cell repertoires in COVID-19. Profiled with immunoSEQ multiplex PCR; TCRdb holds only in-frame clones, not every one. The table records 50,000 to 80,000 clones, 88% of them present only once. The sequenced sample was PBMCs or T cells enriched from blood (not recorded which). The source is a woman between 35 and 50 years old who had recovered from COVID-19.

The chain joins TRBV3-1 (or the pseudogene TRBV3-2) to TRBJ1-1; 9 positions agree with TRBD1. Germline V CDR1 and CDR2: LGHDT, YNNKEL (reference sequence). V gave up 3 bases and J gave up 4 bases; unmatched junction bases: 6. The CDR3 is 15 residues long. The chain's CDR3 is CASSHGTGFGTEAFF. The DNA of the CDR3 is TGTGCCAGCAGCCACGGGACAGGGTTCGGCACTGAAGCTTTCTTT.

The genes are TRBV11-2 and TRBJ2-7; TRBD1 aligns across 8 bases. The length of the CDR3 is 15 residues. J gave up 4 bases and V 5 bases, and 10 bases lay outside the gene matches. Germline CDR1 reads SGHAT; CDR2 reads FQNNGV. CDR3 loop: CASSLGPQGGYEQYF. CDR3 nucleotides: TGTGCCAGCAGCCTGGGCCCACAGGGGGGATACGAGCAGTACTTC. Filled out from reference TRBV11-2 and TRBJ2-7, the complete variable domain reads EAGVAQSPRYKIIEKRQSVAFWCNPISGHATLYWYQQILGQGPKLLIQFQNNGVVDDSQLPKDRFSAERLKGVDSTLKIQPAKLEDSAVYLCASSLGPQGGYEQYFGPGTRLTVT.

The V and J genes are TRBV7-8 and TRBJ2-5; 7 bases match TRBD1. Germline CDR1 reads SGHVS; CDR2 reads FQNEAQ. The CDR3 consists of 14 residues. V trimming: 7 bases; J trimming: 4 bases; junction bases outside the gene matches: 9. The CDR3 coding sequence is TGTGCCAGCACCCCGTCGACAGGGAGAGAGACCCAGTACTTC. It translates to CASTPSTGRETQYF.

The chain is built from TRBV24-1 and TRBJ2-3; TRBD2 matches at 10 bases. This CDR3 contains 16 residues. V dropped 8 bases and J dropped 2; count of bases not matched to a gene: 9. Germline CDR1 and CDR2: KGHDR and SFDVKD. CDR3 coding DNA: TGTGCCACCATTACTAGCGGGGCCCCTGTCACAGATACGCAGTATTTT. Its translation is CATITSGAPVTDTQYF.

The chain uses TRBV9 and TRBJ1-1; weak D call: TRBD1 (5 bases). This CDR3 contains 14 residues. The ends were cut back, 0 bases at V and 3 bases at J, with 9 bases in the middle. Per the germline V gene, CDR1 is SGDLS and CDR2 is YYNGEE. The CDR3 protein is CASSVVGGDTEAFF. DNA for the CDR3: TGTGCCAGCAGCGTAGTTGGGGGGGACACTGAAGCTTTCTTT.

The genes are TRBV11-3 and TRBJ1-4; possibly TRBD1 for D (5 bases). The V and J ends lost 2 bases and 7 bases respectively, with 5 bases between them. The germline V gene encodes CDR1 SGHNT and CDR2 YENEEA. The CDR3 runs to 12 residues. The CDR3, as DNA: TGTGCCAGCAGCTTAAGGGGTGAAAAACTGTTTTTT. Its translation: CASSLRGEKLFF.

The chain combines TRBV7-6 with TRBJ2-7; D perhaps matches TRBD1 (5 bases). CDR1 SGHVS and CDR2 FNYEAQ come from the germline V gene. This CDR3 has 13 residues. V lost 4 bases and J lost 2, with 9 bases in between. The CDR3 region is CASSSTVAYEQYF. The CDR3 bases are TGTGCCAGCAGCTCGACAGTCGCCTACGAGCAGTACTTC.

The chain employs TRBV4-2 and TRBJ2-7; 9 nucleotides line up with TRBD1. The length of the CDR3 is 17 residues. Germline-derived CDR1 and CDR2 are LGHNA and YNFKEQ. The ends lost 1 base at V and 3 bases at J; junction bases unmatched: 10. DNA of the CDR3: TGTGCCAGCAGCCAAGGATTCCCGGACAGGGGCAACTACGAGCAGTACTTC. Translating it yields CASSQGFPDRGNYEQYF.

As to this clone: In the same sample, other DNA sequences code for this CDR3. V is TRBV14 and J is TRBJ1-4, with D maybe TRBD1 (5 bases). Trimming took off 4 bases at V and 2 bases at J, with 5 bases between the two ends. The CDR3 spans 13 residues. Germline V gives CDR1 SGHDN, CDR2 FVKESK. The CDR3 coding sequence is TGTGCCAGCAGCCGACAGACTAATGAAAAACTGTTTTTT. It is translated as CASSRQTNEKLFF.

This chain connects TRBV6-1 to TRBJ1-3; possible D gene TRBD1, 6 bases. The ends were cut back, 2 bases at V and 5 bases at J, with 16 bases in the middle. The CDR3 is made up of 16 amino acids. Germline V gene lookup returns CDR1 MNHNS and CDR2 SASEGT. CDR3 in DNA: TGTGCCAGCAGTGAACTTTCGCGGCAGGGGAGAAACACCATATATTTT. It specifies CASSELSRQGRNTIYF.

The rearrangement links TRBV5-1 to TRBJ2-2, with unresolved D. Germline loops: CDR1 SGHRS, CDR2 YFSETQ. V lost 4 bases to trimming and J lost 6 bases, with 16 bases between them. The CDR3 runs 15 residues. For the CDR3, the DNA is TGCGCCAGCAGCATCGACACATCTGTTTCCGGGGAGCTGTTTTTT. This codes for CASSIDTSVSGELFF.

V is TRBV5-8 and J is TRBJ1-6, with 10 bases matching TRBD1. The CDR3 has 15 residues. CDR1 is SGHTS, CDR2 YDEGEE, per germline. V was pared by 3 bases and J by 9 bases, with 6 bases of the junction left unmatched. The CDR3 loop is CASSSRDRGSSPLHF. CDR3 DNA sequence: TGTGCCAGCAGCTCCCGGGACAGGGGTAGTTCACCCCTCCACTTT. Supplemented by reference TRBV5-8 and TRBJ1-6, the full variable domain reads EAGVTQSPTHLIKTRGQQATLRCSPISGHTSVYWYQQALGLGLQFLLWYDEGEERNRGNFPPRFSGRQFPNYSSELNVNALELEDSALYLCASSSRDRGSSPLHFGNGTRLTVT.

In its sample, this clone was seen a few times. The gene calls are TRBV5-4 and TRBJ2-1; 8 positions match TRBD1. Germline V gene data show CDR1 as SGHNT and CDR2 as YYREEE (reference sequence). V shed 4 bases, J shed 7 bases, and the junction held 10 bases outside the gene matches. The CDR3 runs to 15 residues. The CDR3 reads CASSTRQGLGNEQFF. CDR3 in DNA: TGTGCCAGCAGCACGCGACAGGGGTTAGGGAATGAGCAGTTCTTC.